This TCR beta chain was sequenced during a study of cytomegalovirus exposure and HLA in healthy donors. The CDR3 runs to 14 residues. The V and J ends lost 6 bases and 4 bases respectively, with 15 bases between them. Germline V gene lookup returns CDR1 MDHEN and CDR2 SYDVKM. PCR used 60 Vbeta primers and 13 Jbeta primers. Sequenced by immunoSEQ multiplex PCR; TCRdb stores in-frame clones only, minus some. The sample lists some 100,000 clones, approximately 70% occurring once. The TCR sequence derives from a man aged 35 to 55 in good health and CMV-seronegative. The chain uses TRBV28 and TRBJ1-2, with a possible D match to TRBD1 (6 bases). The sample was PBMCs. In nucleotides, the CDR3 is TGTGCCAGCAGCCCCGACCAGGGGAGCTATGGCTACACCTTC. This sequence encodes CASSPDQGSYGYTF.